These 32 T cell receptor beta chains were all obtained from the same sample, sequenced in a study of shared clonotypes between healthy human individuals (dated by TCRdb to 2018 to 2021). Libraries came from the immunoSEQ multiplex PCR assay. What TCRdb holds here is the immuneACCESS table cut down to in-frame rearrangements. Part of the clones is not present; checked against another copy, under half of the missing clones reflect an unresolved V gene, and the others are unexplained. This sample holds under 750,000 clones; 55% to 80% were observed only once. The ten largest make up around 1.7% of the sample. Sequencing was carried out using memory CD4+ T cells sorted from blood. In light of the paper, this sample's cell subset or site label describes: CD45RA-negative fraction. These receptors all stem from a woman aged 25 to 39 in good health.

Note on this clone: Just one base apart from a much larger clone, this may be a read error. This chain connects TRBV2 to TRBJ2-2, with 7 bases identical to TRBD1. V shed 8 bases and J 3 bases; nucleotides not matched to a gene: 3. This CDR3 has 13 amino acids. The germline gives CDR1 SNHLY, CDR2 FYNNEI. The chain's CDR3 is CASSGQDTGELFF. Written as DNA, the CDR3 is TGTGCCAGCTCCGGACAGGACACCGGGGAGCTGTTTTTT.

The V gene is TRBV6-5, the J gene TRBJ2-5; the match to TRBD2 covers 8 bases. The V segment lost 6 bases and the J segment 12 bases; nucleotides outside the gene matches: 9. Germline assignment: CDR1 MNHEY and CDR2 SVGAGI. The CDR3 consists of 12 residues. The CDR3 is CASSPLSGSKYF. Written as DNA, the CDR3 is TGTGCCAGCAGCCCCCTGAGCGGGAGTAAGTACTTC.

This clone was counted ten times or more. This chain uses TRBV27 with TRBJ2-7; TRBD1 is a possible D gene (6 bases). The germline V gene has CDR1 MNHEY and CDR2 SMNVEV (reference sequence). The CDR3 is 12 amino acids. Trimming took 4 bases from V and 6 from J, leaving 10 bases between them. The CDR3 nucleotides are TGTGCCAGCAGTTCAGGGGTTCGCGAGCAGTACTTC. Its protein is CASSSGVREQYF.

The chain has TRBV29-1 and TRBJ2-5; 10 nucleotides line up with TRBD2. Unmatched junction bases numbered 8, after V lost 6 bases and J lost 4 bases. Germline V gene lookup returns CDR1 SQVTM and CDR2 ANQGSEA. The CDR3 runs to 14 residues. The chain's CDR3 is CSVQGTSEGETQYF. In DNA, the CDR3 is TGCAGCGTCCAGGGGACTAGCGAGGGAGAGACCCAGTACTTC. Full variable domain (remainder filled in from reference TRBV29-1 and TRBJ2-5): SAVISQKPSRDICQRGTSLTIQCQVDSQVTMMFWYRQQPGQSLTLIATANQGSEATYESGFVIDKFPISRPNLTFSTLTVSNMSPEDSSIYLCSVQGTSEGETQYFGPGTRLLVL.

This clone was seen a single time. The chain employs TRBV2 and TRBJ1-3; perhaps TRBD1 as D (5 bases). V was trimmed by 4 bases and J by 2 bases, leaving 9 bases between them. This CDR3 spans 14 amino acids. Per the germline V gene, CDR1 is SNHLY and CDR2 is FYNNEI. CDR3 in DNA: TGTGCCAGCAGTGTTAGGGGCCCTGGAAACACCATATATTTT. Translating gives CASSVRGPGNTIYF.

The CDR3: CASSKGLAGAFSYEQYF. The CDR3 DNA is TGTGCCAGTAGTAAGGGACTAGCGGGGGCCTTCTCCTACGAGCAGTACTTC. The rearrangement uses TRBV19 and TRBJ2-7; 14 nucleotides agree with TRBD2. The CDR3 consists of 17 residues. Germline trimming cut 4 bases from V and 0 bases from J; bases unmatched to any gene: 5. Germline loops: CDR1 LNHDA, CDR2 SQIVND (reference sequence).

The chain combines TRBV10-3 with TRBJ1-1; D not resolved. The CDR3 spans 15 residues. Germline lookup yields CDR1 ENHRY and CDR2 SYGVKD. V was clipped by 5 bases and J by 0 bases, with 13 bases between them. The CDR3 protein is CAISKDGSLNTEAFF. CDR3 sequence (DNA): TGTGCCATCAGTAAGGACGGAAGCTTGAACACTGAAGCTTTCTTT.

The CDR3 DNA reads TGTGCCAGCAGAATCGGACAGGGGGCAGGTGAGCAGTACTTC. It is translated as CASRIGQGAGEQYF. The genes are TRBV27 and TRBJ2-7, with 11 bases matching TRBD1. J was trimmed by 7 bases and V by 6 bases; bases with no gene match: 8. Germline assignment: CDR1 MNHEY and CDR2 SMNVEV (reference sequence). The CDR3 is 14 amino acids.

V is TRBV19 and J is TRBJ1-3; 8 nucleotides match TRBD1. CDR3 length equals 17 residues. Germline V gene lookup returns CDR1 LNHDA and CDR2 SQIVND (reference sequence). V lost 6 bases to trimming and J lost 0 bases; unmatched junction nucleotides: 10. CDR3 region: CASSPGQDHISGNTIYF. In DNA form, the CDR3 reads TGTGCCAGTAGCCCGGGACAGGATCATATCTCTGGAAACACCATATATTTT.

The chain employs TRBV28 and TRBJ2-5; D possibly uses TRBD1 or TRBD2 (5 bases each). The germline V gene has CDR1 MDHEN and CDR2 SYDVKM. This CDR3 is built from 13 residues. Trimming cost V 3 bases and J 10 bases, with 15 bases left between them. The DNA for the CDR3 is TGTGCCAGCAGTTTTTCGACGGGGCAAGGCCAGTACTTC. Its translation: CASSFSTGQGQYF.

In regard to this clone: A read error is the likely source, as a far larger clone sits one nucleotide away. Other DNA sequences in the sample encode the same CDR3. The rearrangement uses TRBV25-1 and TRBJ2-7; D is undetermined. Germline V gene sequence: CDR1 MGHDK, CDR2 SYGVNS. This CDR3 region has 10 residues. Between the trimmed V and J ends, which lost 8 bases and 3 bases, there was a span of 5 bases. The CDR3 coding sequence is TGTGCCAGCGGGCACTACGAGCAGTACTTC. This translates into CASGHYEQYF.

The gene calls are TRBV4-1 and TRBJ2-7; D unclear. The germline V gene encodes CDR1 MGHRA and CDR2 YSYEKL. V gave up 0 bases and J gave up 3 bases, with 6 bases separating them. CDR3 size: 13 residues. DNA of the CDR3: TGCGCCAGCAGCCAAGAGTTCCGCTACGAGCAGTACTTC. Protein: CASSQEFRYEQYF.

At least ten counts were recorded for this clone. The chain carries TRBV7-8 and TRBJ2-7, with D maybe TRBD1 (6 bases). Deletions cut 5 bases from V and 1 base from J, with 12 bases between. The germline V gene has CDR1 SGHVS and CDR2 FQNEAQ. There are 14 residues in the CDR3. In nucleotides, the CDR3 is TGTGCCAGCAGCCTACTGACAGGTTCCTACGAGCAGTACTTC. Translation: CASSLLTGSYEQYF.

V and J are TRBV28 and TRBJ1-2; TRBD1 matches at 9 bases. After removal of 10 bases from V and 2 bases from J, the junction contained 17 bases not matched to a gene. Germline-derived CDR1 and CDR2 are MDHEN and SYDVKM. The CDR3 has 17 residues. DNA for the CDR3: TGTGCCACCCCCTCCGACAGGGGGATTTTAGGGAACTATGGCTACACCTTC. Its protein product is CATPSDRGILGNYGYTF.

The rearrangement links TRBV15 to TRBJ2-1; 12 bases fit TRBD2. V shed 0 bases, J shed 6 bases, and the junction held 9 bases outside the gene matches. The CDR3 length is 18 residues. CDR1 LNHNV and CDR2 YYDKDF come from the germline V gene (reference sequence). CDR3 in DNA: TGTGCCACCAGCAGAGATTCTACTAGCGGGAGGTTGGTCAATGAGCAGTTCTTC. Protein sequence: CATSRDSTSGRLVNEQFF.

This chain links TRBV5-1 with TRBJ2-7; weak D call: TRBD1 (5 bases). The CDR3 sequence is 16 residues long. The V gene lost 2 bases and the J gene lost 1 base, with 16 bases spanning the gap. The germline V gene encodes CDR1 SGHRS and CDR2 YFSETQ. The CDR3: CASSFNGRDSSYEQYF. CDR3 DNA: TGCGCCAGCAGCTTTAACGGTCGAGACAGTTCCTACGAGCAGTACTTC.

The CDR3, as DNA: TGTGCCAGCAGCGCCCGCCCACTAGGTGCAGATACGCAGTATTTT. It translates to CASSARPLGADTQYF. This chain links TRBV9 with TRBJ2-3, with D tentatively TRBD2 (5 bases). The V and J ends lost 3 bases and 4 bases respectively, with 15 bases between them. CDR3 length: 15 amino acids. Germline-derived CDR1 and CDR2 are SGDLS and YYNGEE.

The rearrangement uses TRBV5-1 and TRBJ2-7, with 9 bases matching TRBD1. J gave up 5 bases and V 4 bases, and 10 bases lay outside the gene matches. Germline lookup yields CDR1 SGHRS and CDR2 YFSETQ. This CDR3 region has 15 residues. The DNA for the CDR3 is TGCGCCAGCAGCCTGTCCGGGACAGGGCCCCACGAGCAGTACTTC. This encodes CASSLSGTGPHEQYF.

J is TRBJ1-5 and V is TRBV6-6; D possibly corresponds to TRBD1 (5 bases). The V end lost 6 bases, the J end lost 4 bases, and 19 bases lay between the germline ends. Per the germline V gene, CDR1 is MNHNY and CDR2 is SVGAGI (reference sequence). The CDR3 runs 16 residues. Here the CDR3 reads CASRARQDRGNQPQHF. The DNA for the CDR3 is TGTGCCAGCAGGGCGAGGCAGGATCGGGGGAATCAGCCCCAGCATTTT.

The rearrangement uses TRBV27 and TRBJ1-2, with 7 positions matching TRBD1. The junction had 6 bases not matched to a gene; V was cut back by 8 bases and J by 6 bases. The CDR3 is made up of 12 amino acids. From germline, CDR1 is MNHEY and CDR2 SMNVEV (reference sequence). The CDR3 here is CASRTGAHGYTF. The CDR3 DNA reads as TGTGCCAGCCGTACAGGGGCCCATGGCTACACCTTC.

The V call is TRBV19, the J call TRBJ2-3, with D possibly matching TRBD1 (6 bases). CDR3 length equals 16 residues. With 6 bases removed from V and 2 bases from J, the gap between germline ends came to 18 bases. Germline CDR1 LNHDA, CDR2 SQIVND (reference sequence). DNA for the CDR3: TGTGCCAGTAGAAAAGAGGGGACACACAACACAGATACGCAGTATTTT. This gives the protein CASRKEGTHNTDTQYF.

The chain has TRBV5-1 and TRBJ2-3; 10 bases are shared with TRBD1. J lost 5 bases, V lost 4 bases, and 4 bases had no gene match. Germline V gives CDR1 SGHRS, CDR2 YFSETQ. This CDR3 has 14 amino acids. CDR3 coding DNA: TGCGCCAGCAGCGTGGGACAGGGGATAGATACGCAGTATTTT. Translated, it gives CASSVGQGIDTQYF.

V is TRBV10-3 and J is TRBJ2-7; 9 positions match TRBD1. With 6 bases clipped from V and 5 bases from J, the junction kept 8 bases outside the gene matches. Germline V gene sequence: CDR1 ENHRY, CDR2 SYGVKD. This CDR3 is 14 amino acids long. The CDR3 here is CAIRRQQGADEQYF. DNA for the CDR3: TGTGCCATCAGACGTCAACAGGGGGCGGACGAGCAGTACTTC.

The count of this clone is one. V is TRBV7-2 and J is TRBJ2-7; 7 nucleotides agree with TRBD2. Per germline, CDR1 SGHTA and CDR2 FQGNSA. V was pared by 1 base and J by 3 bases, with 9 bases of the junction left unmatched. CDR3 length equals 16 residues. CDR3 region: CASSLVFGLADYEQYF. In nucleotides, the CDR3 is TGTGCCAGCAGCTTAGTATTCGGGCTAGCGGACTACGAGCAGTACTTC.

The CDR3 bases are TGTGCCAGCCTCTTCCGGGTAGGCGGCTCCTACGAGCAGTACTTC. Protein: CASLFRVGGSYEQYF. The rearrangement links TRBV6-5 to TRBJ2-7; D gene unclear. CDR1 and CDR2 from the germline V gene are MNHEY and SVGAGI. The CDR3 has 15 residues. V lost 8 bases and J lost 0, with 17 bases in between.

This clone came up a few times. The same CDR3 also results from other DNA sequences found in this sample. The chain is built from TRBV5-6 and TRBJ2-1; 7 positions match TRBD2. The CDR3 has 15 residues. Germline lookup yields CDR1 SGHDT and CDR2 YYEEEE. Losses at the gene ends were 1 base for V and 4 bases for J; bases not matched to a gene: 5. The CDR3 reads CASSLWEGLYNEQFF. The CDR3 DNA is TGTGCCAGCAGCTTGTGGGAGGGACTTTACAATGAGCAGTTCTTC.

The CDR3 DNA follows: TGTGCCAGCAGCGTAGAAGGGACTAGCGGGAGCAACAATGAGCAGTTCTTC. Translating gives CASSVEGTSGSNNEQFF. This chain joins TRBV9 and TRBJ2-1, with TRBD2 matching 14 bases. Germline CDR1 and CDR2: SGDLS and YYNGEE. This CDR3 region has 17 residues. Trimming took 0 bases from V and 5 from J; bases not matched to a gene: 4.

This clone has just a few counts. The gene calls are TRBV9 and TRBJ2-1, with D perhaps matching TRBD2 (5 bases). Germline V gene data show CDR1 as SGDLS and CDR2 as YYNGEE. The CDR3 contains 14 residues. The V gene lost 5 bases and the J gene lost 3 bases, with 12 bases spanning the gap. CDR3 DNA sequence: TGTGCCAGCAGTCCCAGCGGCTACTACAATGAGCAGTTCTTC. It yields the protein CASSPSGYYNEQFF. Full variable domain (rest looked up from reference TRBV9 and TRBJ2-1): DSGVTQTPKHLITATGQRVTLRCSPRSGDLSVYWYQQSLDQGLQFLIQYYNGEERAKGNILERFSAQQFPDLHSELNLSSLELGDSALYFCASSPSGYYNEQFFGPGTRLTVL.

Here the CDR3 DNA reads TGTGCCAGCAGTCCCAGGACTAGCAATGAGCAGTTCTTC. Translating gives CASSPRTSNEQFF. The chain recombines TRBV13 with TRBJ2-1, with TRBD2 matching over 7 bases. Per the germline V gene, CDR1 is PRHDT and CDR2 is FYEKMQ (reference sequence). The CDR3 is 13 residues long. The V gene end was trimmed by 6 bases and the J gene end by 6 bases; junction bases not matched to a gene: 5.

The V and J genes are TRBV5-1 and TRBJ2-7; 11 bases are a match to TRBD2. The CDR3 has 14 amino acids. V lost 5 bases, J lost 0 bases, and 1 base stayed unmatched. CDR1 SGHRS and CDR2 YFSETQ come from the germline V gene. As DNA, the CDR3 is TGCGCCAGCAGTGGGACTAGCGGCTCCTACGAGCAGTACTTC. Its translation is CASSGTSGSYEQYF.

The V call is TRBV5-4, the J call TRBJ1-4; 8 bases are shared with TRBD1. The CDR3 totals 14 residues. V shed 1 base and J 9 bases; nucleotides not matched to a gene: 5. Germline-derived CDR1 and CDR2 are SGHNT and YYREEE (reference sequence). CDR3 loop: CASSLQGAAQKLFF. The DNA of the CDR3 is TGTGCCAGCAGCTTGCAGGGGGCCGCGCAAAAACTGTTTTTT.

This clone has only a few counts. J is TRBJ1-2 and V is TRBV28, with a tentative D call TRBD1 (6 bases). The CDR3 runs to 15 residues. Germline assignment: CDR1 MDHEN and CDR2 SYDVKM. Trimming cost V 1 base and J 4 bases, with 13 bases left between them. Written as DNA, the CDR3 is TGTGCCAGCAGTTTATTGAACAGGGAATTCTATGGCTACACCTTC. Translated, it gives CASSLLNREFYGYTF.